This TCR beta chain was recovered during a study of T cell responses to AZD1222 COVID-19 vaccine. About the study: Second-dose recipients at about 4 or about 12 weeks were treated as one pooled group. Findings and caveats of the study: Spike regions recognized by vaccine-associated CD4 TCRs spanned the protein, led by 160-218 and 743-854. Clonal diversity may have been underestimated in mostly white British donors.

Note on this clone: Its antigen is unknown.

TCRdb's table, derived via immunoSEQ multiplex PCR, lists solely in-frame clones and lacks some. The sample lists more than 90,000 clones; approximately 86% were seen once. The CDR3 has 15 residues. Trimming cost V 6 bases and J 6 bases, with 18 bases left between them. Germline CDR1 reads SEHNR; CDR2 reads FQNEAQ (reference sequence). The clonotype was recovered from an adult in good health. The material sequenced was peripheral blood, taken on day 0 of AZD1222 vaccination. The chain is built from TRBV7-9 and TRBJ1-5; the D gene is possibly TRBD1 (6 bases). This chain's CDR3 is CASRKTGTPGQPQHF. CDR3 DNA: TGTGCCAGCAGAAAAACAGGGACTCCGGGTCAGCCCCAGCATTTT.